A selection of T cell receptor beta chains follows, all from one sample in a study of beta chain features in type 1 diabetes. Produced via immunoSEQ multiplex PCR; TCRdb's table is partial and in-frame only. The sample has about 360,000 clones, 10% to 15% seen once; the top ten hold 0.015% to 0.02%. Sequenced sample: naive CD4+ T cells from blood. The receptors shown here come from a man aged 18 to 30 in good health. Both conserved end residues are part of each CDR3. The D gene is left open where the match is weak. Not every row has a clone size; where given, it reads once, few, many or a size class.

>TRBV30|-|TRBD1|TRBJ1-5
CAWSVPGTGDQPQHF
TGTGCCTGGAGTGTACCCGGGACAGGGGATCAGCCCCAGCATTTT
>TRBV6-5|-|-|TRBJ1-2
CASSYSEGAMSGYTF
TGTGCCAGCAGTTACTCGGAGGGTGCTATGAGCGGCTACACCTTC
>TRBV19|few|-|TRBJ1-1
CASRPTPAGTEAFF
TGTGCCAGTAGACCGACTCCCGCGGGGACTGAAGCTTTCTTT
>TRBV9|few|-|TRBJ2-2
CASSAGLANTGELFF
TGTGCCAGCAGCGCGGGACTCGCGAACACCGGGGAGCTGTTTTTT
>TRBV28|-|-|TRBJ1-2
CASTRGGGRGGYTF
TGTGCCAGCACCCGGGGCGGGGGGCGAGGAGGCTACACCTTC
>TRBV5-8|-|-|TRBJ2-7
CASSLSRVYEQYF
TGTGCCAGCAGCTTGTCCAGGGTTTACGAGCAGTACTTC
>TRBV29-1|-|TRBD2|TRBJ2-1
CSVTSGGYNEQFF
TGCAGCGTCACTAGCGGGGGTTACAATGAGCAGTTCTTC
>TRBV23-1|-|-|TRBJ1-5
CASSQSCRDPHGQHF
TGCGCCAGCAGTCAATCGTGCAGGGATCCCCATGGCCAGCATTTT
>TRBV30|once|TRBD1|TRBJ1-3
CAWSLSGGSGNTIYF
TGTGCCTGGAGTTTATCAGGGGGCTCTGGAAACACCATATATTTT
>TRBV11-2|-|TRBD1|TRBJ2-7
CASSSLTGTGAYEQYF
TGTGCCAGCAGCTCCTTAACCGGGACAGGGGCCTACGAGCAGTACTTC
>TRBV2|-|TRBD2|TRBJ2-7
CASSEAGGSSYEQYF
TGTGCCAGCAGTGAAGCGGGGGGGAGCTCCTACGAGCAGTACTTC
>TRBV5-1|few|-|TRBJ1-1
CASSLSPGDTEAFF
TGCGCCAGCAGCCTTTCGCCAGGGGACACTGAAGCTTTCTTT
>TRBV6-1|-|-|TRBJ2-5
CASSSGEAFRETQYF
TGTGCCAGCAGTTCGGGAGAGGCGTTTAGGGAGACCCAGTACTTC
>TRBV6-5|few|-|TRBJ2-7
CASNSGTYEQYF
TGTGCCAGCAACTCCGGGACCTACGAGCAGTACTTC
>TRBV28|-|-|TRBJ2-3
CASTNPGGTQYF
TGTGCCAGCACCAACCCAGGGGGGACGCAGTATTTT
>TRBV7-2|few|TRBD1|TRBJ1-2
CASSLEGTGYGYTF
TGTGCCAGCAGCTTAGAAGGGACAGGGTATGGCTACACCTTC
>TRBV5-6|-|TRBD1|TRBJ2-7
CASSPDRIYEQYF
TGTGCCAGCAGCCCGGACAGGATCTACGAGCAGTACTTC
>TRBV30|-|-|TRBJ2-3
CAWNRLGAFTDTQYF
TGTGCCTGGAACAGGTTGGGGGCTTTCACAGATACGCAGTATTTT
>TRBV6-4|-|TRBD2|TRBJ2-3
CASATTSGRTDTQYF
TGTGCCAGCGCCACGACTAGCGGCAGAACAGATACGCAGTATTTT
>TRBV30|few|TRBD1|TRBJ1-1
CAWRNDRGRTEAFF
TGTGCCTGGAGGAACGACAGGGGGCGGACTGAAGCTTTCTTT
>TRBV5-6|-|TRBD2|TRBJ2-3
CASSAPSGTSGPLADTQYF
TGTGCCAGCAGCGCTCCCTCCGGGACTAGCGGACCCCTAGCGGATACGCAGTATTTT
>TRBV7-3|few|-|TRBJ2-3
CASSLISRDTQYF
TGTGCCAGCAGCTTAATCTCCCGAGATACGCAGTATTTT
>TRBV4-2|few|-|TRBJ1-3
CASSQVIQGRGNTIYF
TGTGCCAGCAGCCAAGTAATACAGGGCCGCGGAAACACCATATATTTT
>TRBV28|-|TRBD2|TRBJ2-1
CASSYHGTSGSRNEQFF
TGTGCCAGCAGTTACCACGGGACTAGCGGGAGTCGGAATGAGCAGTTCTTC
>TRBV30|-|-|TRBJ1-6
CAWSLGLHAFGGGNSPLHF
TGTGCCTGGAGTCTTGGACTGCATGCCTTTGGGGGGGGAAATTCACCCCTCCACTTT
>TRBV20-1|-|-|TRBJ2-7
CSASLREQYF
TGCAGTGCTTCCCTGAGAGAGCAGTACTTC
>TRBV9|-|-|TRBJ2-3
CASSVEGRNTQYF
TGTGCCAGCAGCGTAGAAGGGAGGAATACGCAGTATTTT
>TRBV14|few|-|TRBJ1-1
CASSQVGTTRAFF
TGTGCCAGCAGCCAAGTGGGGACAACAAGGGCTTTCTTT
>TRBV5-6|few|-|TRBJ1-2
CASSSRVSRNYGYTF
TGTGCCAGCAGCTCCAGGGTCAGCCGTAACTATGGCTACACCTTC
>TRBV18|-|TRBD1|TRBJ1-2
CASSPLFGTASPYGYTF
TGTGCCAGCTCACCACTCTTTGGGACAGCCTCTCCTTATGGCTACACCTTC
>TRBV6-1|few|-|TRBJ2-5
CASSLRETQYF
TGTGCCAGCAGTCTCCGGGAGACCCAGTACTTC
>TRBV28|-|-|TRBJ2-7
CASSVQGSEQYF
TGTGCCAGCAGTGTACAGGGTTCCGAGCAGTACTTC
>TRBV4-3|-|-|TRBJ2-7
CASSQALASYEQYF
TGCGCCAGCAGCCAAGCCTTGGCATCCTACGAGCAGTACTTC
>TRBV29-1|-|-|TRBJ2-1
CSFGGQGGNEQFF
TGCAGCTTCGGGGGGCAGGGAGGCAATGAGCAGTTCTTC
>TRBV15|-|TRBD2|TRBJ2-7
CATSRWGGTYEQYF
TGTGCCACCAGCAGGTGGGGGGGTACCTACGAGCAGTACTTC
>TRBV4-1|few|-|TRBJ2-7
CASSQGGQDFSYEQYF
TGCGCCAGCAGCCAGGGAGGACAGGACTTCTCCTACGAGCAGTACTTC
>TRBV9|-|-|TRBJ2-3
CASSVLVSRTDTQYF
TGTGCCAGCAGCGTACTTGTTAGCCGCACAGATACGCAGTATTTT
>TRBV30|-|TRBD2|TRBJ2-5
CAHSGGPQETQYF
TGTGCCCATAGCGGGGGCCCCCAAGAGACCCAGTACTTC
>TRBV4-1|-|TRBD1|TRBJ2-5
CASSQEGGVKTQYF
TGCGCCAGCAGCCAGGAAGGGGGCGTAAAGACCCAGTACTTC
>TRBV30|-|-|TRBJ2-7
CAWTGGLAWEQYF
TGTGCCTGGACCGGAGGGTTAGCGTGGGAGCAGTACTTC
>TRBV7-9|-|-|TRBJ2-3
CASSLWPGISTDTQYF
TGTGCCAGCAGCTTATGGCCGGGAATCAGCACAGATACGCAGTATTTT
>TRBV5-4|few|TRBD1|TRBJ2-3
CASSSRDRGADTQYF
TGTGCCAGCAGCAGCCGGGACAGGGGCGCAGATACGCAGTATTTT
>TRBV30|few|TRBD1|TRBJ2-7
CAWSVSGDSHYEQYF
TGTGCCTGGAGTGTATCAGGGGACAGCCACTACGAGCAGTACTTC
>TRBV7-2|-|TRBD2|TRBJ2-1
CASNPSGSGNEQFF
TGTGCCAGCAACCCTAGCGGGAGCGGCAATGAGCAGTTCTTC
>TRBV7-2|few|-|TRBJ2-3
CASSSQPGNTQYF
TGTGCCAGCAGCTCTCAGCCCGGGAATACGCAGTATTTT
>TRBV7-2|-|-|TRBJ2-1
CASSLAGGNEQFF
TGTGCCAGCAGCTTAGCAGGGGGCAATGAGCAGTTCTTC
>TRBV4-3|few|TRBD2|TRBJ2-3
CASSPQVAGGQADTQYF
TGCGCCAGCAGCCCCCAGGTAGCGGGGGGGCAGGCAGATACGCAGTATTTT
>TRBV5-1|few|TRBD2|TRBJ2-3
CASSLSPSGTDTQYF
TGCGCCAGCAGCTTGAGTCCTAGCGGGACAGATACGCAGTATTTT
>TRBV7-3|few|-|TRBJ1-1
CASSLYPGPNTEAFF
TGTGCCAGCAGCTTATATCCAGGGCCGAACACTGAAGCTTTCTTT
>TRBV19|few|TRBD1|TRBJ1-1
CASSSTGDTEAFF
TGTGCCAGTAGTAGTACAGGGGACACTGAAGCTTTCTTT
>TRBV6-1|-|-|TRBJ2-5
CASSEPGRGWETQYF
TGTGCCAGCAGTGAACCGGGCAGGGGATGGGAGACCCAGTACTTC
>TRBV15|few|TRBD2|TRBJ2-5
CATSSNPAGVWETQYF
TGTGCCACCAGCAGCAATCCTGCGGGGGTTTGGGAGACCCAGTACTTC
>TRBV28|few|TRBD1|TRBJ2-1
CASRPGQGISSYNEQFF
TGTGCCAGCAGACCGGGACAGGGGATAAGCTCCTACAATGAGCAGTTCTTC
>TRBV30|few|-|TRBJ2-7
CAAGTFYEQYF
TGTGCCGCCGGGACATTCTACGAGCAGTACTTC
>TRBV29-1|many|-|TRBJ2-3
CSVEVHETQYF
TGCAGCGTTGAAGTGCACGAGACGCAGTATTTT
>TRBV4-3|few|-|TRBJ2-3
CASSQEKTQGRAQYF
TGCGCCAGCAGCCAAGAAAAGACCCAGGGGAGGGCGCAGTATTTT
>TRBV30|-|-|TRBJ2-7
CAWIAVGQYEQYF
TGTGCCTGGATCGCCGTTGGACAGTACGAGCAGTACTTC
>TRBV10-3|-|-|TRBJ1-1
CAISVRGNTEAFF
TGTGCCATCAGTGTTAGAGGGAACACTGAAGCTTTCTTT